Sequencing of this T cell receptor beta chain was carried out in a study of OX40 agonist ivuxolimab in advanced cancers. Study in general: A male proportion of around 86% was recorded, with mean age roughly 62 years and range roughly 20 to 90.

With respect to this clone: Its antigen is undetermined.

The method was immunoSEQ multiplex PCR; TCRdb's version includes in-frame clones alone and lacks a portion of them. The table records 45,000 to 65,000 clones, roughly four fifths of them present only once. J was trimmed by 1 base and V by 0 bases; bases with no gene match: 7. The CDR3 loop spans 17 amino acids. The V gene's germline CDR1 is KGHSH and CDR2 LQKENI. Study-level results: Normalized T-cell clonal expansion was also low in some nonresponders. Both CD4+ and CD8+ T cell populations in blood had undergone clonal expansion by week 6 at 0.1 to 3.0 mg/kg.

This TCR was sampled from an adult with an advanced solid tumor such as melanoma, head and neck, liver or kidney cancer. The chain is built from TRBV18 and TRBJ2-3; 7 bases are shared with TRBD1. The sample in question was CD4+ or CD8+ T cells sorted from blood, obtained in a trial of the OX40 agonist ivuxolimab. The CDR3 bases are TGTGCCAGCTCACCACCCGTAAGGGGGCGCGGCACAGATACGCAGTATTTT. Translating it yields CASSPPVRGRGTDTQYF.